The 3 T cell receptor beta chains in this list originate from one sample, sequenced in a study of T cells in Graves' hyperthyroidism and ophthalmopathy. RNA transcripts yielded amplified TCR beta CDR3 regions. The primer set for the first-round RT-PCR of the TCR CDR3 was HTBI. TCRdb itself ran the multiplex PCR reads through MiXCR, one entry per CDR3 protein. The sample lists roughly 700,000 distinct CDR3 sequences; 15% to 20% were seen once. Sequenced material: blood. The origin of the receptors is a man between 45 and 60 years old with Graves' hyperthyroidism.

Notes on this clonotype: A much larger clone differs from this one at a single base, so this may be a read error. This chain uses TRBV5-6 with TRBJ2-1; TRBD2 aligns across 7 bases. The V gene's germline CDR1 is SGHDT and CDR2 YYEEEE. The CDR3 is 16 residues long. DNA for the CDR3: TGTGCCAGCAGCTCCGGTGGCGGGGGTTCCTACAATGAGAAGTTCTTC. It translates to CASSSGGGGSYNEKFF.

This clonotype was seen many times. The chain is built from TRBV5-1 and TRBJ1-4; no reliable D call. This CDR3 comprises 15 residues. Germline loops: CDR1 SGHRS, CDR2 YFSETQ. V gave up 4 bases and J gave up 0 bases, with 10 bases separating them. CDR3 loop: CASSVRASTNEKLFF. For the CDR3, the DNA is TGCGCCAGCAGCGTACGGGCCTCAACTAATGAAAAACTGTTTTTT.

The chain recombines TRBV12-3 or TRBV12-4 with TRBJ2-2; 9 nucleotides line up with TRBD1. CDR3 length equals 16 residues. Trimming at V came to 3 bases and at J to 4 bases, leaving 6 bases not matched to a gene. DNA for the CDR3: TGTGCCAGCAGTTTTACAGGGGGCCCGGCCACCGGGGAGCTGTTTTTT. It yields the protein CASSFTGGPATGELFF.